The clone carrying this T cell receptor (beta chain) has a single count. The repertoire was sequenced with immunoSEQ multiplex PCR; TCRdb's copy has only in-frame clones and lacks some. The profile shows more than 45,000 clones, 70% to 85% of them singletons. This specimen belongs to a study of OX40 agonist ivuxolimab in advanced cancers. On the study more broadly: Each dose-escalation patient presented with hepatocellular carcinoma, melanoma, renal cell or head and neck cancer. The eligibility criteria allowed prior anti-PD-1, anti-PD-L1 or anti-CTLA-4 therapy, and approximately 42% had some.

The sample consisted of CD4+ or CD8+ T cells sorted from blood, taken in a trial of the OX40 agonist ivuxolimab. The origin of this receptor is an adult with an advanced solid tumor such as melanoma, head and neck, liver or kidney cancer.

Written as DNA, the CDR3 is TGTGCCAGCAGTGAATGGGAGGGGAAACACTATGGCTACACCTTC. It encodes CASSEWEGKHYGYTF. V and J are TRBV25-1 and TRBJ1-2; perhaps TRBD1 as D (5 bases). The ends were cut back, 1 base at V and 3 bases at J, with 12 bases in the middle. Germline V lookup: CDR1 MGHDK, CDR2 SYGVNS. The CDR3 is made up of 15 amino acids.